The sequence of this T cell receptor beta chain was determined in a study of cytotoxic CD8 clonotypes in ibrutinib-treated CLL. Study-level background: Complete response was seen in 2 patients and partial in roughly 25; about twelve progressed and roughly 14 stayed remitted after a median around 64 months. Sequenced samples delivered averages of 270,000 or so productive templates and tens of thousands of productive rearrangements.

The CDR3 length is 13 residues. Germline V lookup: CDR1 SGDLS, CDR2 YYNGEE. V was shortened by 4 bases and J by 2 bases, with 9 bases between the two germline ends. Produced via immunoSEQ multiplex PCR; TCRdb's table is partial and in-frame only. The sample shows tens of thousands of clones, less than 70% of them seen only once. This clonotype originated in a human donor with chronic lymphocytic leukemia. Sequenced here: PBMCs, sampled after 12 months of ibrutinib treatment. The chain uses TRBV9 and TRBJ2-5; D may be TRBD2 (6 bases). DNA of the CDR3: TGTGCCAGCAGCTTGGACTATCAAGAGACCCAGTACTTC. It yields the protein CASSLDYQETQYF.